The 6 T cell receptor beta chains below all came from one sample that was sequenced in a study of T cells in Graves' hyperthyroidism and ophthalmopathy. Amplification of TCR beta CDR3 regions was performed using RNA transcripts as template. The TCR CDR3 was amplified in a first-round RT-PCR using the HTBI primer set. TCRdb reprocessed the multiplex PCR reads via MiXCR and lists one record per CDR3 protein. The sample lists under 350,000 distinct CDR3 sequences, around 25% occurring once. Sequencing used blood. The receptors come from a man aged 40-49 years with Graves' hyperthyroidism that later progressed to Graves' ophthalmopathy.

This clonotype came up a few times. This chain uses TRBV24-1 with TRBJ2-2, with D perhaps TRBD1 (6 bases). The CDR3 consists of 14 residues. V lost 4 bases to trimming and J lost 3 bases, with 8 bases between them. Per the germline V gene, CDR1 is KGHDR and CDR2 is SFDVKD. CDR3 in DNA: TGTGCCACCAGTGAAGGACAGTACACCGGGGAGCTGTTTTTT. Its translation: CATSEGQYTGELFF.

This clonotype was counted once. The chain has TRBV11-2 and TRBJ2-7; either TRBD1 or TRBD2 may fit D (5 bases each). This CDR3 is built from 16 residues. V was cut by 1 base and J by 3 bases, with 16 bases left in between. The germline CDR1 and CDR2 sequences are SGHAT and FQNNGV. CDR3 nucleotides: TGTGCCAGCAGCTTAGTCACGGGGCCGAAATACTACGAGCAGTACTTC. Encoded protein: CASSLVTGPKYYEQYF.

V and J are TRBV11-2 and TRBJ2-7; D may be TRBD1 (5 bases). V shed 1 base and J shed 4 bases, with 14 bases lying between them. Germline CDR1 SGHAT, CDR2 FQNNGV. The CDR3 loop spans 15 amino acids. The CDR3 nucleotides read TGTGCCAGCAGCTTAGGGGTTGACAGAGAGTACGAGCAGTACTTC. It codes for CASSLGVDREYEQYF.

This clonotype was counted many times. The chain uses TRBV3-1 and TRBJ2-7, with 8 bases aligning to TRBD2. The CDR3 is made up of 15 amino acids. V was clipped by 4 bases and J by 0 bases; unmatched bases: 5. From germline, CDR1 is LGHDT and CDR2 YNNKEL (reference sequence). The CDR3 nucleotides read TGTGCCAGCAGCCCTGGACTAGCCCTCTCCTACGAGCAGTACTTC. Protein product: CASSPGLALSYEQYF.

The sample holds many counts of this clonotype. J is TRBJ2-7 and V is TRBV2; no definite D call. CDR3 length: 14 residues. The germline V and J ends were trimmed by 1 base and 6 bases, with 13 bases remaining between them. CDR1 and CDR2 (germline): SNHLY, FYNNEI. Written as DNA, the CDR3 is TGTGCCAGCAGTGAAGTCCGGGCGGTGGGCGAGCAGTACTTC. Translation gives CASSEVRAVGEQYF.

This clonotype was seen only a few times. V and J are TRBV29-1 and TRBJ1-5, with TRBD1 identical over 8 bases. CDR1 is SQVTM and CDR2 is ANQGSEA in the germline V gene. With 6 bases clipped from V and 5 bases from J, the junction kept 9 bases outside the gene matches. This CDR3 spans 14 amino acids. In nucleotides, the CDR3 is TGCAGCGTGCTGACAGGGGCCCTTGATCAGCCCCAGCATTTT. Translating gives CSVLTGALDQPQHF.